One sample yielded the 9 T cell receptor beta chains listed below, sequenced in a study of blood T cell repertoires in COVID-19. The protocol was immunoSEQ multiplex PCR, while the TCRdb copy is restricted to in-frame clones and leaves out a portion. The sample includes around 290,000 clones, 80% to 95% of them seen just once. The sample consisted of peripheral blood. These receptors were taken from a young woman with COVID-19, enrolled during active disease.

The chain links TRBV3-1 (or the pseudogene TRBV3-2) to TRBJ2-3; 9 bases match TRBD2. CDR1 LGHDT and CDR2 YNNKEL come from the germline V gene (reference sequence). This CDR3 comprises 20 residues. J lost 6 bases, V lost 0 bases, and 19 bases had no gene match. The CDR3 DNA sequence: TGTGCCAGCAGCCAAGAAAAGGCCCCCGGTAGGACTAGCGCGCCGGATACGCAGTATTTT. Its translation is CASSQEKAPGRTSAPDTQYF.

This clone was picked up one time. V is TRBV10-3 and J is TRBJ2-2, with 10 bases that match TRBD2. V lost 11 bases to trimming and J lost 3 bases; unmatched junction nucleotides: 6. This CDR3 comprises 14 residues. Germline values: CDR1 ENHRY, CDR2 SYGVKD. CDR3 residues: CASRLAGDTGELFF. The CDR3 bases are TGTGCCTCCCGCCTAGCGGGAGACACCGGGGAGCTGTTTTTT.

The chain recombines TRBV5-1 with TRBJ1-4; the D is unclear. Germline V gene sequence: CDR1 SGHRS, CDR2 YFSETQ. Trimming shortened V by 2 bases and J by 8 bases, and 13 bases separated the two germline ends. The CDR3 is 14 residues long. The CDR3 DNA reads as TGCGCCAGCAGCTTTAGTACGTCGGGGGAAAAACTGTTTTTT. It codes for CASSFSTSGEKLFF.

J is TRBJ2-2 and V is TRBV9; 10 bases are shared with TRBD2. Germline V gene lookup returns CDR1 SGDLS and CDR2 YYNGEE. J gave up 5 bases and V 4 bases, and 5 bases lay outside the gene matches. This CDR3 is 15 amino acids long. The CDR3 nucleotides read TGTGCCAGCAGCTCGATAGCGGGAGGTACCGGGGAGCTGTTTTTT. The encoded protein is CASSSIAGGTGELFF.

The rearrangement links TRBV30 to TRBJ1-1; 9 bases match TRBD1. The CDR3 is 13 residues long. V was clipped by 6 bases and J by 4 bases; unmatched bases: 6. Looked up from germline, CDR1 is GTSNPN and CDR2 is SVGIG (reference sequence). The CDR3 sequence: CACAGQGFTEAFF. CDR3 in DNA: TGTGCCTGCGCCGGACAGGGGTTCACTGAAGCTTTCTTT.

This rearrangement joins TRBV15 to TRBJ2-1; 7 nucleotides line up with TRBD1. The germline V gene encodes CDR1 LNHNV and CDR2 YYDKDF (reference sequence). V was pared by 5 bases and J by 8 bases, with 18 bases of the junction left unmatched. This CDR3 comprises 17 residues. CDR3 bases: TGTGCCACCAGCTCCTTCTCAAGGGGCCAGGGGGTCTATGAGCAGTTCTTC. Amino acids: CATSSFSRGQGVYEQFF.

The J gene is TRBJ1-2, the V gene TRBV29-1; unclear D gene. The CDR3 is 15 residues long. CDR1 is SQVTM, CDR2 ANQGSEA, per germline. V shed 2 bases and J shed 2 bases, with 15 bases lying between them. The CDR3 region has the DNA TGCAGCGTTGAATCCGTCGGTCGTGTGAACTATGGCTACACCTTC. This encodes CSVESVGRVNYGYTF.

As concerns this clone: This CDR3 is also generated by other DNA sequences in the sample. V is TRBV18 and J is TRBJ2-5; D remains unclear. The CDR3 loop spans 13 amino acids. Deletions cut 2 bases from V and 0 bases from J, with 4 bases between. The germline V gene has CDR1 KGHSH and CDR2 LQKENI. This CDR3 reads CASSPNNQETQYF. The CDR3 region has the DNA TGTGCCAGCTCACCAAACAACCAAGAGACCCAGTACTTC.

V is TRBV18 and J is TRBJ2-7; D may be TRBD2 (6 bases). CDR1 KGHSH and CDR2 LQKENI come from the germline V gene. This CDR3 has 15 residues. V dropped 3 bases and J dropped 3 bases, with 15 bases sitting between them. The chain's CDR3 is CASSPFGTPDYEQYF. The CDR3 DNA reads TGTGCCAGCTCACCGTTCGGGACTCCAGACTACGAGCAGTACTTC.